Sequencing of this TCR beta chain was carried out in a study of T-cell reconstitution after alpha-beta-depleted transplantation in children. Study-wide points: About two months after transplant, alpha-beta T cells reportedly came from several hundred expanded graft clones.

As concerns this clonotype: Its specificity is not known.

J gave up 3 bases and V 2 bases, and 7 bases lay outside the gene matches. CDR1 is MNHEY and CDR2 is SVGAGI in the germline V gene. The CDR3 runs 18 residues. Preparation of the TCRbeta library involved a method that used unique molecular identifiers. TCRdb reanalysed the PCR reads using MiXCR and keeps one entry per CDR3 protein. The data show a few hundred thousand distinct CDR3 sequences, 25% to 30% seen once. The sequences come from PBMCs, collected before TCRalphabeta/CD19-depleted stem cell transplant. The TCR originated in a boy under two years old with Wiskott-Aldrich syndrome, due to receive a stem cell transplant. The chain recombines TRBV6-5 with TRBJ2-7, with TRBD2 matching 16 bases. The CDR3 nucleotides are TGTGCCAGCAGTTACACGGGACTAGCGGGAGGGTTCTTCTACGAGCAGTACTTC. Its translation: CASSYTGLAGGFFYEQYF.